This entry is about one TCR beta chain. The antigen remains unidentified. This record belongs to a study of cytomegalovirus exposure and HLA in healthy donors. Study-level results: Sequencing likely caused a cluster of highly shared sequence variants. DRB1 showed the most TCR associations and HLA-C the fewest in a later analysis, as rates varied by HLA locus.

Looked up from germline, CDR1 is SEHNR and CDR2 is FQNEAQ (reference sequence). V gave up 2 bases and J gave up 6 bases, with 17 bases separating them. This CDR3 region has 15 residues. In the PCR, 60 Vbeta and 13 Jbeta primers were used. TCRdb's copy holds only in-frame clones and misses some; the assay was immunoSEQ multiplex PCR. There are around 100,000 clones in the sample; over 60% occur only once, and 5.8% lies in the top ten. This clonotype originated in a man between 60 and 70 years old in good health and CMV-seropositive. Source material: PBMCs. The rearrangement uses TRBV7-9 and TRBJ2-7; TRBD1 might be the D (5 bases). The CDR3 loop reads CASSLSWPGMGEQYF. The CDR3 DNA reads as TGTGCCAGCAGCTTATCCTGGCCAGGGATGGGCGAGCAGTACTTC.